The rows below give T cell receptor beta chains drawn from one sample of a study of early T cells in non-severe SARS-CoV-2 infection. TCRdb re-called the 5' RACE reads through MiXCR, storing one row per CDR3 protein. In the table there are tens of thousands of distinct CDR3 sequences, more than 5.5% of which are singletons. This material consisted of whole blood, taken at baseline. These receptors originate from an adult who was a healthcare worker with PCR-confirmed SARS-CoV-2 infection or an uninfected control (not recorded which). The CDR3 runs from the conserved cysteine through the conserved F or W. D genes are given only for firm matches. The size field is filled for only some rows; it gives once, few, many or a size class.

clone size	J gene	D gene	V gene	CDR3 DNA	CDR3 protein
-	TRBJ2-2	TRBD1	TRBV19	TGTGCCAGTAGTATCTTACAGGGGGCGACGTGGCGAAACACCGGGGAGCTGTTTTTT	CASSILQGATWRNTGELFF
many	TRBJ2-3	TRBD2	TRBV20-1	TGCAGTGCTAGCGGGAGGGCTGGTACGCAGTATTTT	CSASGRAGTQYF
-	TRBJ2-2	-	TRBV6-5	TGTGCCAGCAGTTTCGGGAACACCGGGGAGCTGTTTTTT	CASSFGNTGELFF
many	TRBJ2-3	-	TRBV11-2	TGTGCCAGCAGCCTAAGGTCGTGGGGCGCAGGGGATACGCAGTATTTT	CASSLRSWGAGDTQYF
few	TRBJ1-2	-	TRBV28	TGTGCCAGCATGGACAACTATGGCTACACCTTC	CASMDNYGYTF
-	TRBJ1-2	TRBD1	TRBV11-2	TGTGCCAGCAGCTCGACAGGGGCTAACTATGGCTACACCTTC	CASSSTGANYGYTF
many	TRBJ2-3	TRBD2	TRBV20-1	TGCAGTGCTTACAAGGAGGGGAGCGGGACGACAGATACGCAGTATTTT	CSAYKEGSGTTDTQYF
few	TRBJ2-2	-	TRBV2	TGTGCCAGCACGTGGGGGACCGGGGAGCTGTTTTTT	CASTWGTGELFF
-	TRBJ2-7	-	TRBV6-6	TGTGCCAGCAGTCATGACAGCCCCTCCTACGAGCAGTACTTC	CASSHDSPSYEQYF
many	TRBJ2-1	-	TRBV28	TGTGCCAGCACCCTTGGGTTTTTCGGGGCTTCCAATGAGCAGTTCTTC	CASTLGFFGASNEQFF